This T cell receptor beta chain was recorded in a study of T cell responses to AZD1222 COVID-19 vaccine. Comments on this clone: Its antigen remains unknown.

Study-level points and caveats: Regions 160-218 and 743-854 dominated among vaccine-associated CD4 TCRs spanning spike. In a largely white British group with more females than males, clonal diversity was possibly underestimated. Spike-specific TCR depth and breadth grew after two AZD1222 doses. Targeting of unmutated variant regions was reportedly seen in nearly half of spike-specific TCRs.

The protocol was immunoSEQ multiplex PCR, while the TCRdb copy is restricted to in-frame clones and leaves out a portion. In the table there are around 130,000 clones, about nine tenths of which are singletons. CDR1 SGHAT and CDR2 FQNNGV come from the germline V gene. V lost 0 bases and J lost 6, with 9 bases in between. There are 13 residues in the CDR3. The V call is TRBV11-2, the J call TRBJ2-7; no reliable D call. The TCR was taken from an adult in good health. The sample here was peripheral blood, taken on day 0 of AZD1222 vaccination. The CDR3: CASSLDRQAEQYF. DNA for the CDR3: TGTGCCAGCAGCTTAGATCGGCAGGCCGAGCAGTACTTC.